The clone carrying this TCR beta chain was observed a handful of times. These data originate in a study of blood T cell repertoires in COVID-19. Study summary: The cDNA or gDNA used as material had been derived from T cells, B-cell-depleted T cells, or PBMCs.

Original analysis: The authors estimated nucleated cell counts from reference gene primer amplification. Repertoires were generated with immunoSEQ multiplex PCR, while TCRdb's copy carries only in-frame clones and drops some. V, J and clone size are taken as reported in that table, and D and trimming were inferred from the DNA itself. The repertoire holds approximately 40,000 clones, with about 86% as singletons. The sequenced sample consisted of peripheral blood. This sequence originates from a human donor in a cohort sampled during active COVID-19.

The CDR3 sequence: CASSLGQPNNSPLHF. The CDR3 bases are TGTGCCAGCAGCTTAGGACAGCCGAATAATTCACCCCTCCACTTT. V and J are TRBV7-8 and TRBJ1-6; perhaps TRBD1 as D (5 bases). CDR1 SGHVS and CDR2 FQNEAQ come from the germline V gene. Trimming cost V 1 base and J 5 bases, with 9 bases left between them. The CDR3 spans 15 residues. The whole variable domain, remainder taken from reference TRBV7-8 and TRBJ1-6, is GAGVSQSPRYKVAKRGQDVALRCDPISGHVSLFWYQQALGQGPEFLTYFQNEAQLDKSGLPSDRFFAERPEGSVSTLKIQRTQQEDSAVYLCASSLGQPNNSPLHFGNGTRLTVT.